The T cell receptor (beta chain) under discussion was sequenced for a study of shared clonotypes between healthy human individuals. The genomic DNA of each subset was split evenly across several immunoSEQ plates. Clones were sequenced by immunoSEQ multiplex PCR, and TCRdb holds only the in-frame ones, with some missing. The sample has around 700,000 clones; around 72% are singletons. From germline, CDR1 is MNHNS and CDR2 SASEGT. The V and J ends lost 2 bases and 0 bases, in that order; junction bases with no gene match: 6. The CDR3 loop spans 17 amino acids. Sequencing was done on a sample of memory CD4+ T cells sorted from blood. Subset denoted: CD45RA-negative fraction. The source of this sequence is a woman aged 30 to 39 in good health. The V call is TRBV6-1, the J call TRBJ2-1; the match to TRBD2 covers 8 bases. The chain's CDR3 is CASSERLAQSSYNEQFF. CDR3 nucleotides: TGTGCCAGCAGTGAACGACTAGCGCAGAGCTCCTACAATGAGCAGTTCTTC.